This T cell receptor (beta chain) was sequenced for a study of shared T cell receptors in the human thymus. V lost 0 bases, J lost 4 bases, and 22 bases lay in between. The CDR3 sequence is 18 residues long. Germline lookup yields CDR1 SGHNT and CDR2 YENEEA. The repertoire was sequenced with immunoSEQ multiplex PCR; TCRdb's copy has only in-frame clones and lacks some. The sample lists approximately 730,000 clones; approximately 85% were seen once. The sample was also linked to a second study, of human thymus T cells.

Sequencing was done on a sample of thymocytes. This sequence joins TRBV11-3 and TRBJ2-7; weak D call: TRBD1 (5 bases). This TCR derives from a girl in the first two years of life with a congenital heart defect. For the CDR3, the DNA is TGTGCCAGCAGCTTAGATCGGGTTTGGCAGGGAAAAATGTACGAGCAGTACTTC. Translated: CASSLDRVWQGKMYEQYF.